This TCR beta chain is from a study of T cells after yellow fever vaccination. This clonotype was picked up a small number of times. Germline values: CDR1 DFQATT, CDR2 SNEGSKA (reference sequence). The CDR3 consists of 12 residues. Trimming took off 3 bases at V and 4 bases at J, with 9 bases between the two ends. TCRdb recomputed calls from the 5' RACE reads with MiXCR, one row per CDR3 protein. The data contain hundreds of thousands of distinct CDR3 sequences, about 12% of them singletons. This TCR was recovered from a man aged 30 to 45 who received the YFV17D yellow fever vaccine. Sequenced material: PBMCs, taken on the day of the yellow fever booster vaccination. This chain links TRBV20-1 with TRBJ1-1; D ambiguous. The CDR3 reads CSARRTFTEAFF. The DNA of the CDR3 is TGCAGTGCTAGGAGGACTTTCACTGAAGCTTTCTTT.